The 28 T cell receptor beta chains in this list originate from one sample, sequenced in a study of blood T cells in healthy people across ages. A J-beta primer mix and a sample-barcoded 5' primer were used in a second PCR of roughly 7 to 12 cycles. From the 5' RACE reads, TCRdb called clonotypes with MiXCR, one entry per CDR3 protein. The sample lists over 750,000 distinct CDR3 sequences, roughly 25% seen once, with under 9.5% in the top ten. This sample was also put to use in a study of T cells of mothers and their children.

The material sequenced was blood. The receptors shown here come from a boy aged 5 to 17 in good health.

This clonotype was counted only a few times. The CDR3 sequence: CASSLRLAGVDEQFF. CDR3 sequence (DNA): TGCGCCAGCAGCTTGCGCCTAGCGGGAGTAGATGAGCAGTTCTTC. This rearrangement joins TRBV5-1 to TRBJ2-1, with TRBD2 identical over 10 bases. Trimming cost V 1 base and J 8 bases; bases outside gene matches: 6. The length of the CDR3 is 15 residues. Looked up from germline, CDR1 is SGHRS and CDR2 is YFSETQ.

This clonotype came up many times. The V and J genes are TRBV5-1 and TRBJ2-5; D tentatively reads TRBD1 or TRBD2 (5 bases each). Germline V gene lookup returns CDR1 SGHRS and CDR2 YFSETQ. CDR3 length: 14 amino acids. V dropped 1 base and J dropped 5 bases, with 12 bases sitting between them. As DNA, the CDR3 is TGCGCCAGCAGCTTGAGGGCCGGGGCTGAGACCCAGTACTTC. This gives the protein CASSLRAGAETQYF.

This clonotype turned up a few times. The chain joins TRBV13 to TRBJ2-5; 10 nucleotides line up with TRBD2. This CDR3 is 17 amino acids long. The V gene end was trimmed by 3 bases and the J gene end by 2 bases; junction bases not matched to a gene: 9. Germline CDR1 is PRHDT and CDR2 is FYEKMQ (reference sequence). The CDR3 loop reads CASSLAISGGLQETQYF. CDR3 in DNA: TGTGCCAGCAGCTTGGCGATTAGCGGGGGGCTACAAGAGACCCAGTACTTC.

This clonotype was observed at least ten times. V gene TRBV29-1 combines with J gene TRBJ2-1; no firm D call. This CDR3 comprises 10 residues. Germline lookup yields CDR1 SQVTM and CDR2 ANQGSEA. Trimming cost V 8 bases and J 9 bases, with 11 bases left between them. The DNA of the CDR3 is TGCAGCATACGAGATGCTGAGCAGTTCTTC. Translating it yields CSIRDAEQFF.

J is TRBJ1-2 and V is TRBV27; a possible D gene is TRBD1 (6 bases). Trimming removed 7 bases from V and 5 bases from J, with 8 bases in between. The CDR3 totals 11 residues. Germline V gene sequence: CDR1 MNHEY, CDR2 SMNVEV (reference sequence). CDR3 amino acids: CASKDSYGYTF. Written as DNA, the CDR3 is TGTGCCAGCAAGGACAGTTATGGCTACACCTTC.

This clonotype was seen more than once but under ten times. The chain joins TRBV5-8 to TRBJ2-7; D unclear. The J call may be in error: the DNA end matches TRBJ2-1 better. In germline, CDR1 is SGHTS, CDR2 YDEGEE. This CDR3 region has 15 residues. The CDR3 sequence: CASSLLRQLKNEQFF. The CDR3, as DNA: TGTGCCAGCAGCTTGCTCAGGCAGCTGAAGAATGAGCAGTTCTTC.

The table lists this clonotype with a few counts. The chain has TRBV14 and TRBJ2-1, with D possibly being TRBD2 (5 bases). Trimming shortened V by 7 bases and J by 2 bases, and 9 bases separated the two germline ends. Germline V gives CDR1 SGHDN, CDR2 FVKESK. The CDR3 consists of 13 residues. CDR3 loop: CASTSGTYNEQFF. For the CDR3, the DNA is TGTGCCAGCACCTCGGGAACCTACAATGAGCAGTTCTTC.

This clonotype occurred many times. V is TRBV7-6 and J is TRBJ1-1, with TRBD1 as a possible D gene (5 bases). Germline-derived CDR1 and CDR2 are SGHVS and FNYEAQ. The germline V and J ends were trimmed by 0 bases and 1 base, with 6 bases remaining between them. The CDR3 is 14 residues long. The CDR3 loop is CASSLAGQNTEAFF. CDR3 DNA sequence: TGTGCCAGCAGCTTAGCAGGACAGAACACTGAAGCTTTCTTT.

This sequence joins TRBV7-2 and TRBJ1-1; D uncertain. CDR1 and CDR2 from the germline V gene are SGHTA and FQGNSA. V gave up 4 bases and J gave up 1 base, with 16 bases separating them. The CDR3 has 16 residues. The CDR3 is CASSSMLSDGNTEAFF. CDR3 in DNA: TGTGCCAGCAGCTCAATGCTATCGGACGGGAACACTGAAGCTTTCTTT.

The chain has TRBV12-3 or TRBV12-4 and TRBJ2-2; D may match TRBD1 or TRBD2 (5 bases each). The length of the CDR3 is 13 residues. The V gene lost 8 bases and the J gene lost 5 bases, with 12 bases spanning the gap. The CDR3 DNA sequence: TGTGCCAGCGAGACGGGGCTTACCGGGGAGCTGTTTTTT. The encoded protein is CASETGLTGELFF.

The chain recombines TRBV28 with TRBJ1-2; TRBD1 aligns across 9 bases. V was clipped by 7 bases and J by 8 bases; unmatched bases: 11. The CDR3 contains 14 residues. Germline V gene sequence: CDR1 MDHEN, CDR2 SYDVKM. The CDR3 DNA reads TGTGCCAGCAACATTCCCGGGACAGGGAGAGGCTACACCTTC. The encoded protein is CASNIPGTGRGYTF.

The chain uses TRBV12-3 or TRBV12-4 and TRBJ1-4; no reliable D call. V was clipped by 6 bases and J by 0 bases, with 11 bases between them. The CDR3 runs to 15 residues. The CDR3 protein is CASRARLATNEKLFF. The CDR3 nucleotides are TGTGCCAGCAGGGCGCGGCTTGCAACTAATGAAAAACTGTTTTTT.

This clonotype was seen only a few times. This chain joins TRBV5-1 and TRBJ1-1; tentatively, D is TRBD1 (5 bases). The CDR3 is 16 amino acids. Germline CDR1 and CDR2: SGHRS and YFSETQ. Trimming removed 3 bases at V and 0 bases at J, with 15 bases between. CDR3 in amino acids: CASSSRDSMMNTEAFF. The CDR3 bases are TGCGCCAGCAGCTCCAGGGATTCGATGATGAACACTGAAGCTTTCTTT. Looking up the rest from reference TRBV5-1 and TRBJ1-1 gives the full variable domain: KAGVTQTPRYLIKTRGQQVTLSCSPISGHRSVSWYQQTPGQGLQFLFEYFSETQRNKGNFPGRFSGRQFSNSRSEMNVSTLELGDSALYLCASSSRDSMMNTEAFFGQGTRLTVV.

This chain joins TRBV2 and TRBJ2-7; 7 bases agree with TRBD1. The J segment lost 0 bases and the V segment lost 7 bases, leaving 9 bases of the junction unmatched. The CDR3 is 15 amino acids. Germline V gives CDR1 SNHLY, CDR2 FYNNEI. CDR3 nucleotides: TGTGCCAGCACCCAAGACAGGGCACCCTCCTACGAGCAGTACTTC. Protein sequence: CASTQDRAPSYEQYF.

The chain recombines TRBV28 with TRBJ1-5; the match to TRBD1 covers 7 bases. The CDR3 sequence is 14 residues long. With 6 bases clipped from V and 3 bases from J, the junction kept 5 bases outside the gene matches. CDR1 is MDHEN and CDR2 is SYDVKM in the germline V gene. As DNA, the CDR3 is TGTGCCAGCAGCAATACAGGGGACAATCAGCCCCAGCATTTT. It codes for CASSNTGDNQPQHF.

This clonotype occurred many times. This rearrangement joins TRBV11-2 to TRBJ2-5, with a weak D call TRBD1 (6 bases). Germline V CDR1 and CDR2: SGHAT, FQNNGV. The ends were cut back, 6 bases at V and 5 bases at J, with 19 bases in the middle. This CDR3 contains 15 residues. CDR3 in amino acids: CASSHSGGGGETQYF. Here the CDR3 DNA reads TGTGCCAGCAGTCATAGTGGGGGCGGCGGCGAGACCCAGTACTTC.

Only a few counts were recorded for this clonotype. J is TRBJ1-1 and V is TRBV7-9; D gene unclear. The CDR3 consists of 13 residues. V lost 7 bases, J lost 5 bases, and 14 bases lay in between. Germline V CDR1 and CDR2: SEHNR, FQNEAQ (reference sequence). CDR3 coding DNA: TGTGCCAGCACCCCGAGCGGAGGGACTGAAGCTTTCTTT. Protein sequence: CASTPSGGTEAFF.

Concerning this clonotype: Relative to the germline gene, one junction end is altered; a read error may explain this. The chain has TRBV5-6 and TRBJ2-5; TRBD1 might be the D (6 bases). Germline V gene sequence: CDR1 SGHDT, CDR2 YYEEEE. The CDR3 runs 14 residues. CDR3 protein: CASSFRVQGETQYF. The DNA for the CDR3 is TGCGCCAGCAGCTTCAGGGTGCAGGGGGAGACCCAGTACTTC.

This chain links TRBV5-6 with TRBJ2-7; the match to TRBD1 covers 10 bases. The V segment lost 3 bases and the J segment 7 bases; nucleotides outside the gene matches: 4. CDR1 SGHDT and CDR2 YYEEEE come from the germline V gene. This CDR3 is 13 amino acids long. CDR3 in amino acids: CASSWDRGDEQYF. In DNA, the CDR3 is TGTGCCAGCAGCTGGGACAGGGGTGATGAGCAGTACTTC.

This chain joins TRBV20-1 and TRBJ2-1, with 8 bases fitting TRBD2. V shed 7 bases and J 4 bases; nucleotides not matched to a gene: 9. The CDR3 has 14 amino acids. Germline values: CDR1 DFQATT, CDR2 SNEGSKA (reference sequence). The CDR3: CSVGGTRGYNEQFF. CDR3 coding DNA: TGCAGTGTAGGGGGGACTAGGGGGTACAATGAGCAGTTCTTC.

The chain links TRBV20-1 to TRBJ2-5, with D perhaps matching TRBD2 (6 bases). The germline V and J ends were trimmed by 2 bases and 1 base, with 14 bases remaining between them. The CDR3 is 15 residues long. The germline V gene encodes CDR1 DFQATT and CDR2 SNEGSKA (reference sequence). Here the CDR3 DNA reads TGCAGTGCTAGAATCAGGGCTAGCGCCCAAGAGACCCAGTACTTC. Its translation: CSARIRASAQETQYF.

The rearrangement uses TRBV7-9 and TRBJ2-5; 7 bases line up with TRBD2. The DNA end lines up better with TRBJ2-7; the J call may be wrong. Germline lookup yields CDR1 SEHNR and CDR2 FQNEAQ (reference sequence). The CDR3 is 13 amino acids. The CDR3 nucleotides read TGTGCCAGCAGCTGGGGAGGGTCCTACGAGCAGTACTTC. This sequence encodes CASSWGGSYEQYF.

This chain uses TRBV4-1 with TRBJ2-1; D unresolved. The CDR3 covers 15 residues. With 3 bases removed from V and 0 bases from J, the gap between germline ends came to 9 bases. CDR1 and CDR2 from the germline V gene are MGHRA and YSYEKL. CDR3 protein: CASSHISDSYNEQFF. The CDR3 DNA reads TGCGCCAGCAGCCACATTTCTGACTCCTACAATGAGCAGTTCTTC.

This rearrangement joins TRBV29-1 to TRBJ1-2; a weak D match, TRBD1 (6 bases). The V and J ends lost 7 bases and 4 bases respectively, with 13 bases between them. This CDR3 region has 12 residues. Germline CDR1 SQVTM, CDR2 ANQGSEA. The CDR3 DNA is TGCAGCGCCCGGACAGCCGTCTATGGCTACACCTTC. It encodes CSARTAVYGYTF.

This clonotype was seen only a few times. The chain carries TRBV29-1 and TRBJ2-5; 11 nucleotides line up with TRBD1. Germline-derived CDR1 and CDR2 are SQVTM and ANQGSEA. The ends lost 6 bases at V and 8 bases at J; junction bases unmatched: 11. The CDR3 spans 14 residues. CDR3 nucleotide sequence: TGCAGCGTCCCTAGCCCGGGACAGGGGGTTACCCAGTACTTC. It encodes CSVPSPGQGVTQYF. The full variable domain, rest sourced from reference TRBV29-1 and TRBJ2-5, is SAVISQKPSRDICQRGTSLTIQCQVDSQVTMMFWYRQQPGQSLTLIATANQGSEATYESGFVIDKFPISRPNLTFSTLTVSNMSPEDSSIYLCSVPSPGQGVTQYFGPGTRLLVL.

The chain links TRBV12-3 or TRBV12-4 to TRBJ1-5, with D possibly TRBD1 on 5 matching bases. The CDR3 contains 15 residues. The germline V and J ends were trimmed by 3 bases and 0 bases, with 9 bases remaining between them. This chain's CDR3 is CASSFGGHSNQPQHF. CDR3 nucleotides: TGTGCCAGCAGTTTTGGGGGTCATAGCAATCAGCCCCAGCATTTT.

This clonotype was seen many times. The J gene is TRBJ2-5, the V gene TRBV11-2; maybe TRBD1 (6 bases). The J call may be in error: the DNA end matches TRBJ2-1 better. The CDR3 totals 14 residues. Germline V gene data show CDR1 as SGHAT and CDR2 as FQNNGV. CDR3: CASSLGLGGNEQFF. The CDR3 DNA reads as TGTGCCAGCAGCTTAGGTCTAGGGGGCAATGAGCAGTTCTTC.

The rearrangement uses TRBV5-6 and TRBJ2-5; D not resolved. Germline V lookup: CDR1 SGHDT, CDR2 YYEEEE. V lost 0 bases and J lost 6, with 9 bases in between. CDR3 length: 13 amino acids. CDR3: CASSLGQVKTQYF. The CDR3 DNA reads as TGTGCCAGCAGCTTGGGGCAAGTAAAGACCCAGTACTTC.